Below are 14 T cell receptor beta chains sequenced from a single sample in a study of cytomegalovirus exposure and HLA in healthy donors. PCR amplification relied on 60 Vbeta primers (plus 13 Jbeta primers). Using immunoSEQ multiplex PCR, the repertoire was profiled, and TCRdb retains in-frame clones only, with some absent. The sample carries about 210,000 clones, roughly 85% recorded once. Sequencing used PBMCs. These receptors were collected from a girl aged 2-15 years in good health and CMV-seronegative.

The J gene is TRBJ1-6, the V gene TRBV5-4, with a weak D call TRBD1 (5 bases). Trimming took 5 bases from V and 8 from J, leaving 14 bases between them. The CDR3 extends over 14 amino acids. In germline, CDR1 is SGHNT, CDR2 YYREEE (reference sequence). The CDR3 region has the DNA TGTGCCAGCAGGGGGCAGGGAGGGGATTCACCCCTCCACTTT. As protein: CASRGQGGDSPLHF.

CDR3 in DNA: TGCAGCGCGGGACAGGGCCGAAACACCATATATTTT. Translated, it gives CSAGQGRNTIYF. This chain links TRBV29-1 with TRBJ1-3, with 9 bases aligning to TRBD1. Trimming removed 7 bases from V and 5 bases from J; junction bases left unmatched: 3. CDR3 size: 12 residues. Per germline, CDR1 SQVTM and CDR2 ANQGSEA. Complete variable domain (other parts from reference TRBV29-1 and TRBJ1-3): SAVISQKPSRDICQRGTSLTIQCQVDSQVTMMFWYRQQPGQSLTLIATANQGSEATYESGFVIDKFPISRPNLTFSTLTVSNMSPEDSSIYLCSAGQGRNTIYFGEGSWLTVV.

This clone has only one observation. The chain combines TRBV7-9 with TRBJ2-1; 14 bases agree with TRBD2. Germline CDR1 reads SEHNR; CDR2 reads FQNEAQ (reference sequence). CDR3 length equals 15 residues. The J segment lost 7 bases and the V segment lost 3 bases, leaving 2 bases of the junction unmatched. CDR3 residues: CASSFRLAGGNEQFF. The CDR3 coding sequence is TGTGCCAGCAGCTTTAGACTAGCGGGGGGGAATGAGCAGTTCTTC.

V gene TRBV11-2 combines with J gene TRBJ1-1; no firm D call. This CDR3 spans 15 amino acids. The germline V gene encodes CDR1 SGHAT and CDR2 FQNNGV. V was clipped by 1 base and J by 0 bases, with 9 bases between them. CDR3 bases: TGTGCCAGCAGCTTAGGGGCCGGGATGAACACTGAAGCTTTCTTT. Its translation is CASSLGAGMNTEAFF. Filled out from reference TRBV11-2 and TRBJ1-1, the complete variable domain reads EAGVAQSPRYKIIEKRQSVAFWCNPISGHATLYWYQQILGQGPKLLIQFQNNGVVDDSQLPKDRFSAERLKGVDSTLKIQPAKLEDSAVYLCASSLGAGMNTEAFFGQGTRLTVV.

The chain uses TRBV5-1 and TRBJ2-2, with TRBD1 as a possible D gene (6 bases). This CDR3 has 13 amino acids. Germline V gene sequence: CDR1 SGHRS, CDR2 YFSETQ. V was trimmed by 10 bases and J by 1 base, leaving 11 bases between them. The CDR3 loop is CAAATGNTGELFF. The CDR3 nucleotides read TGCGCCGCCGCGACAGGGAACACCGGGGAGCTGTTTTTT.

The rearrangement links TRBV9 to TRBJ2-3; 7 bases agree with TRBD2. With V trimmed by 0 bases and J by 2 bases, 9 bases remained unmatched. Germline lookup yields CDR1 SGDLS and CDR2 YYNGEE. This CDR3 is built from 17 residues. Written as DNA, the CDR3 is TGTGCCAGCAGCGTAGGAGGTGCGGGAGCCTACACAGATACGCAGTATTTT. As protein: CASSVGGAGAYTDTQYF.

This rearrangement joins TRBV4-1 to TRBJ1-2; TRBD1 matches at 8 bases. The CDR3 totals 13 residues. CDR1 is MGHRA and CDR2 is YSYEKL in the germline V gene. With V trimmed by 4 bases and J by 5 bases, 3 bases remained unmatched. The CDR3 reads CASSLGQGYGYTF. The CDR3 DNA reads as TGCGCCAGCAGCCTCGGACAGGGATATGGCTACACCTTC.

The chain couples TRBV4-1 to TRBJ1-5, with D possibly being TRBD1 (5 bases). CDR3 length: 13 amino acids. Germline V gene lookup returns CDR1 MGHRA and CDR2 YSYEKL. With 2 bases removed from V and 8 bases from J, the gap between germline ends came to 10 bases. CDR3 in amino acids: CASSQLRGEPQHF. CDR3 nucleotide sequence: TGCGCCAGCAGCCAACTACGGGGGGAGCCCCAGCATTTT.

J is TRBJ2-1 and V is TRBV11-3; weak D call: TRBD2 (7 bases). Trimming took 1 base from V and 10 from J, leaving 17 bases between them. This CDR3 is built from 15 residues. CDR1 is SGHNT and CDR2 is YENEEA in the germline V gene. The CDR3, as DNA: TGTGCCAGCAGCTTAGTTGGCGGGGGCATCGAGGAGCAGTTCTTC. The encoded protein is CASSLVGGGIEEQFF.

V is TRBV2 and J is TRBJ2-1, with D possibly TRBD1 on 5 matching bases. V lost 6 bases and J 12 bases, leaving 18 bases between the germline ends. Per the germline V gene, CDR1 is SNHLY and CDR2 is FYNNEI. The CDR3 is made up of 13 amino acids. CDR3 in DNA: TGTGCCAGCAGGAAAGGTCAGGGAAAGGGGCAGTTCTTC. Protein: CASRKGQGKGQFF.

V and J are TRBV15 and TRBJ2-1, with 8 nucleotides matching TRBD2. CDR1 is LNHNV, CDR2 YYDKDF, per germline (reference sequence). With V trimmed by 4 bases and J by 9 bases, 17 bases remained unmatched. The CDR3 runs to 17 residues. CDR3 in amino acids: CATSNREGGPGYGEQFF. In nucleotides, the CDR3 is TGTGCCACCAGCAATCGGGAGGGGGGGCCTGGTTACGGTGAGCAGTTCTTC.

The chain is built from TRBV6-1 and TRBJ1-5; D unclear. Germline V gives CDR1 MNHNS, CDR2 SASEGT. The CDR3 is 13 amino acids. V was trimmed by 4 bases and J by 3 bases, leaving 7 bases between them. The CDR3 here is CASSVSYNQPQHF. The CDR3 bases are TGTGCCAGCAGTGTCAGTTACAATCAGCCCCAGCATTTT.

The CDR3 protein is CASREDRAMTEAFF. CDR3 sequence (DNA): TGCGCCAGCAGGGAAGACAGGGCTATGACTGAAGCTTTCTTT. This sequence joins TRBV5-1 and TRBJ1-1; 7 bases match TRBD1. Trimming at V came to 5 bases and at J to 5 bases, leaving 9 bases not matched to a gene. Per germline, CDR1 SGHRS and CDR2 YFSETQ. The CDR3 consists of 14 residues.

The rearrangement links TRBV10-2 to TRBJ2-4; TRBD1 agrees at 8 bases. Germline loops: CDR1 WSHSY, CDR2 SAAADI. The trim removed 6 bases at V and 3 bases at J, leaving 7 bases unmatched. The CDR3 runs 15 residues. The DNA for the CDR3 is TGCGCCAGCAGCCCAGGGGGCGCATTCAAAAACATTCAGTACTTC. This gives the protein CASSPGGAFKNIQYF.